The rows below give T cell receptor beta chains drawn from one sample of a study of T-cell reconstitution after alpha-beta-depleted transplantation in children. TCRdb used MiXCR to reprocess the PCR reads, holding one entry per CDR3 protein. The table shows some 530,000 distinct CDR3 sequences, with under 15% occurring only once. The sequenced sample was PBMCs from the stem cell graft donor, obtained from the stem cell graft. The receptors were gathered from a human donor who donated a stem cell graft to a child with combined immunodeficiency. Each CDR3 is given with its conserved first and last residue. D genes are given only for firm matches. Rows may omit the clone size; those that give it use once, few, many or a size class.

V gene	clone size	J gene	D gene	CDR3 DNA	CDR3 protein
TRBV5-6	many	TRBJ2-5	TRBD2	TGTGCCAGCAGCAGCGCTAGCGGATCCCAAGAGACCCAGTACTTC	CASSSASGSQETQYF
TRBV4-3	NA	TRBJ2-7	TRBD1	TGCGCCAGCAGCCAAGATTCGACAGGGAGCTCCTACGAGCAGTACTTC	CASSQDSTGSSYEQYF
TRBV6-5	few	TRBJ2-3	TRBD2	TGTGCCAGCAGTTACGGGAGGGATGGGACAGATACGCAGTATTTT	CASSYGRDGTDTQYF
TRBV6-2/TRBV6-3	few	TRBJ1-1	TRBD1	TGTGCCAGCAGTTACCTACAGGGGAGCACTGAAGCTTTCTTT	CASSYLQGSTEAFF
TRBV20-1	NA	TRBJ2-6	NA	TGCAGTGCTATACACAGGGTGGCTGGGGCCAACGTCCTGACTTTC	CSAIHRVAGANVLTF
TRBV4-3	NA	TRBJ1-4	NA	TGCGCCAGCAGCCTCTCTCCCGCGGCCGGTAATGAAAAACTGTTTTTT	CASSLSPAAGNEKLFF
TRBV24-1	many	TRBJ2-1	NA	TGTGCCACCAGTGATTGGGGGGGCGACAGGACGCAGTTCTTC	CATSDWGGDRTQFF
TRBV7-9	few	TRBJ2-7	NA	TGTGCCAGCAGCCCCCCGAGGGGCCTCTACGAGCAGTACTTC	CASSPPRGLYEQYF
TRBV12-3/TRBV12-4	few	TRBJ2-7	NA	TGTGCCAGCAGTCCCTCGACAGTTTTCGGCGAGCAGTACTTC	CASSPSTVFGEQYF
TRBV7-9	many	TRBJ2-1	NA	TGTGCCAGCAGCCCCGAGAACTCCTACAATGAGCAGTTCTTC	CASSPENSYNEQFF
TRBV12-3/TRBV12-4	many	TRBJ2-7	NA	TGTGCCAGCAGTCCAGGGGTCGAGCAGTACTTC	CASSPGVEQYF
TRBV19	NA	TRBJ2-7	TRBD2	TGTGCCAGTAGTACAGCAGGACTAGCGGGAACCTACGAGCAGTACTTC	CASSTAGLAGTYEQYF
TRBV6-5	NA	TRBJ1-1	TRBD1	TGTGCCAGCAGTTATCCCGGACAGGGTTTGTACACTGAAGCTTTCTTT	CASSYPGQGLYTEAFF
TRBV27	NA	TRBJ2-1	TRBD2	TGTGCCAGCGGACTACACGGACTAGCCCCCCCTCGCTCCTACAATGAGCAGTTCTTC	CASGLHGLAPPRSYNEQFF
TRBV27	few	TRBJ2-7	TRBD1	TGTGCCAGCCACGACAGGGGGTTAAGCTACGAGCAGTACTTC	CASHDRGLSYEQYF
TRBV12-3/TRBV12-4	many	TRBJ1-1	NA	TGTGCCAGCAGTTTTAACGTATTGAACACTGAAGCTTTCTTT	CASSFNVLNTEAFF
TRBV6-1	few	TRBJ2-7	NA	TGTGCCAGCAGTCCACACAGTCGTTACGAGCAGTACTTC	CASSPHSRYEQYF
TRBV7-2	NA	TRBJ1-5	NA	TGTGCCAGCAGCTTTTTCAGGGCAGGGGATCAGCCCCAGCATTTT	CASSFFRAGDQPQHF